Listed below are T cell receptor beta chains from one sample, sequenced in a study of a mutant IDH1 vaccine in newly diagnosed glioma. Only in-frame clones appear in the TCRdb table, and some are missing; sequencing was by immunoSEQ multiplex PCR. Here the sample spans 90,000 to 95,000 clones, 80% to 90% being singletons. Sequenced here: PBMCs, sampled from a glioma patient treated with radiotherapy, temozolomide or both. The receptors were sampled from a woman between 45 and 60 years old with glioma. Both conserved end residues are part of each CDR3. Each record gives: D gene, J gene, clone size, V gene, CDR3 length, CDR3 protein, CDR3 DNA. D genes are given only for firm matches. Clone size is given for some rows only: seen once, a few or many times, or a class if the clone is expanded.

>.|TRBJ1-6|.|TRBV28|17
CASGSAEGVSYNSPLHF
TGTGCCAGCGGTTCAGCCGAGGGGGTATCCTATAATTCACCCCTCCACTTT
>.|TRBJ2-5|.|TRBV2|16
CASSEPGRYTSETQYF
TGTGCCAGCAGTGAGCCCGGCAGGTATACTTCGGAGACCCAGTACTTC
>.|TRBJ1-4|.|TRBV18|14
CASSAGYGDEKLFF
TGTGCCAGCTCCGCAGGGTATGGCGATGAAAAACTGTTTTTT
>.|TRBJ1-5|.|TRBV28|12
CASSYQVKPQHF
TGTGCCAGCAGTTATCAAGTGAAGCCCCAGCATTTT
>.|TRBJ1-6|.|TRBV5-4|16
CASSPHGSSYNSPLHF
TGTGCCAGCAGCCCCCACGGTAGCTCCTATAATTCACCCCTCCACTTT
>.|TRBJ2-7|.|TRBV29-1|13
CSVHGHTSYEQYF
TGCAGCGTTCACGGGCATACCTCCTACGAGCAGTACTTC
>.|TRBJ1-2|.|TRBV5-1|13
CASSGGVGDGYTF
TGCGCCAGCAGCGGAGGTGTGGGGGATGGCTACACCTTC
>.|TRBJ1-1|.|TRBV5-1|15
CASSLIPGTNTEAFF
TGCGCCAGCAGCCTAATCCCAGGGACGAACACTGAAGCTTTCTTT
>TRBD2|TRBJ2-1|.|TRBV15|16
CATSRDSGGSGNEQFF
TGTGCCACCAGCAGAGATTCGGGGGGGTCGGGCAATGAGCAGTTCTTC
>TRBD1|TRBJ1-1|.|TRBV19|17
CASSQGAPVPPNTEAFF
TGTGCCAGTAGTCAGGGGGCGCCGGTCCCCCCGAACACTGAAGCTTTCTTT
>.|TRBJ1-5|.|TRBV7-6|16
CASSLFGESSNQPQHF
TGTGCCAGCAGCTTATTTGGCGAAAGTAGCAATCAGCCCCAGCATTTT
>.|TRBJ2-7|once|TRBV7-3|13
CASSLWESYEQYF
TGTGCCAGCAGCTTATGGGAGTCCTACGAGCAGTACTTC
>.|TRBJ2-5|.|TRBV5-1|13
CASSLNRAETQYF
TGCGCCAGCAGCTTGAACAGGGCGGAGACCCAGTACTTC
>.|TRBJ1-2|once|TRBV5-6|13
CASRKTASYGYTF
TGTGCCAGCAGGAAGACCGCCAGCTATGGCTACACCTTC
>.|TRBJ1-1|.|TRBV30|12
CAWSVLGIEAFF
TGTGCCTGGAGTGTACTGGGCATTGAAGCTTTCTTT
>.|TRBJ1-5|once|TRBV25-1|14
CASSEPGGNQPQHF
TGTGCCAGCAGTGAACCGGGGGGCAATCAGCCCCAGCATTTT
>.|TRBJ1-4|.|TRBV6-5|14
CASRNGGTNEKLFF
TGTGCCAGCAGAAACGGGGGTACTAATGAAAAACTGTTTTTT
>.|TRBJ1-2|.|TRBV18|14
CASSPAQGVGGYTF
TGTGCCAGCTCACCAGCACAGGGAGTAGGAGGCTACACCTTC
>.|TRBJ1-5|.|TRBV18|15
CASSLYTVSNQPQHF
TGTGCCAGCTCACTTTATACAGTTAGCAATCAGCCCCAGCATTTT
>TRBD1|TRBJ2-7|once|TRBV2|14
CASSGGTGSYEQYF
TGTGCCAGCAGTGGCGGGACAGGGAGTTACGAGCAGTACTTC
>TRBD1|TRBJ1-2|.|TRBV5-1|13
CASSLGGADGYTF
TGCGCCAGCAGCTTAGGGGGCGCTGATGGCTACACCTTC
>.|TRBJ2-7|.|TRBV18|15
CASSPPVRGLYEQYF
TGTGCCAGCTCACCACCGGTGCGGGGCTTATACGAGCAGTACTTC
>TRBD1|TRBJ1-2|once|TRBV7-9|12
CASSRDRVFHTF
TGTGCCAGCAGCCGGGACAGGGTTTTTCACACCTTC
>TRBD1|TRBJ1-2|.|TRBV7-2|15
CASSLVGQGAGGYTF
TGTGCCAGCAGCTTAGTAGGACAGGGAGCTGGTGGCTACACCTTC
>.|TRBJ2-3|.|TRBV6-5|15
CASSYGAVSTDTQYF
TGTGCCAGCAGTTACGGGGCAGTTAGCACAGATACGCAGTATTTT
>.|TRBJ2-5|.|TRBV7-2|15
CASSLFGQRGETQYF
TGTGCCAGCAGCTTATTCGGCCAGCGAGGGGAGACCCAGTACTTC
>.|TRBJ2-1|.|TRBV7-2|14
CASSHSASYNEQFF
TGTGCCAGCAGCCATTCGGCCTCCTACAATGAGCAGTTCTTC
>.|TRBJ1-1|.|TRBV2|14
CASSENRLNTEAFF
TGTGCCAGCAGTGAAAACAGACTTAACACTGAAGCTTTCTTT
>.|TRBJ1-1|.|TRBV5-6|17
CASSLGGKGQGHTEAFF
TGTGCCAGCAGCTTGGGGGGGAAGGGCCAGGGTCACACTGAAGCTTTCTTT
>.|TRBJ1-1|.|TRBV6-6|13
CASSPTWNTEAFF
TGTGCCAGCAGCCCGACCTGGAACACTGAAGCTTTCTTT
>.|TRBJ1-1|.|TRBV19|16
CASSIDAGARSSEAFF
TGTGCCAGTAGTATAGACGCGGGGGCGCGGTCCTCTGAAGCTTTCTTT
>.|TRBJ1-5|.|TRBV7-2|13
CASSFIPYQPQHF
TGTGCCAGCAGCTTCATTCCTTATCAGCCCCAGCATTTT
>TRBD1|TRBJ1-1|.|TRBV30|14
CAWSTQGGNTEAFF
TGTGCCTGGAGTACCCAGGGGGGGAACACTGAAGCTTTCTTT
>.|TRBJ2-3|.|TRBV6-1|16
CASSDGGLTSTDTQYF
TGTGCCAGCAGTGACGGCGGGTTAACTAGCACAGATACGCAGTATTTT
>.|TRBJ1-2|.|TRBV10-3|14
CAISEGQGNYGYTF
TGTGCCATCAGTGAAGGGCAGGGTAACTATGGCTACACCTTC
>.|TRBJ1-1|.|TRBV7-2|12
CASSLLHTEAFF
TGTGCCAGCAGCCTTCTGCACACTGAAGCTTTCTTT
>.|TRBJ1-1|few|TRBV19|12
CASSPGLGGAFF
TGTGCCAGTAGTCCGGGACTGGGAGGAGCTTTCTTT
>TRBD1|TRBJ1-1|.|TRBV10-3|15
CAIKTGGGMNTEAFF
TGTGCCATCAAGACAGGGGGAGGAATGAACACTGAAGCTTTCTTT
>.|TRBJ2-1|once|TRBV6-1|12
CASSGLGNEQFF
TGTGCCAGCAGTGGGCTAGGCAATGAGCAGTTCTTC
>.|TRBJ2-6|once|TRBV7-8|15
CASSLTVSGANVLTF
TGTGCCAGCAGCTTAACGGTCTCTGGGGCCAACGTCCTGACTTTC
>TRBD1|TRBJ2-7|few|TRBV5-6|16
CASSRNDRGSAYEQYF
TGTGCCAGCAGCCGTAATGACAGGGGATCAGCATACGAGCAGTACTTC
>.|TRBJ2-3|.|TRBV9|14
CASSVRGGSDTQYF
TGTGCCAGCAGCGTAAGAGGGGGATCAGATACGCAGTATTTT
>.|TRBJ1-1|.|TRBV12-5|14
CASGQPGIGTEAFF
TGTGCTAGTGGTCAACCAGGTATCGGGACTGAAGCTTTCTTT
>.|TRBJ2-2|.|TRBV30|13
CAWSEGNTGELFF
TGTGCCTGGAGTGAGGGGAACACCGGGGAGCTGTTTTTT
>TRBD1|TRBJ2-7|.|TRBV29-1|12
CSVVQGANEQYF
TGCAGCGTTGTGCAGGGGGCCAACGAGCAGTACTTC
>.|TRBJ2-7|.|TRBV6-1|15
CASSYRGRGPYEQYF
TGTGCCAGCAGCTACCGGGGCCGGGGTCCCTACGAGCAGTACTTC
>TRBD2|TRBJ2-1|.|TRBV5-5|16
CASSLAGGLSYNEQFF
TGTGCCAGCAGTTTAGCGGGGGGGCTCTCCTACAATGAGCAGTTCTTC
>TRBD1|TRBJ1-5|.|TRBV10-1|14
CASSADRGNQPQHF
TGCGCCAGCAGTGCCGACAGGGGCAATCAGCCCCAGCATTTT
>.|TRBJ2-3|.|TRBV30|11
CACRRADTQYF
TGTGCCTGCCGAAGAGCGGATACGCAGTATTTT
>TRBD1|TRBJ1-1|once|TRBV7-2|14
CASSPRQGGTEAFF
TGTGCCAGCAGCCCACGACAGGGGGGCACTGAAGCTTTCTTT
>.|TRBJ1-6|.|TRBV6-5|15
CASSYDGWGRSPLHF
TGTGCCAGCAGTTACGACGGGTGGGGGCGTTCACCCCTCCACTTT
>.|TRBJ2-3|.|TRBV7-2|15
CASSSGGGLTDTQYF
TGTGCCAGCAGCAGTGGGGGGGGCCTCACAGATACGCAGTATTTT
>TRBD1|TRBJ1-4|.|TRBV5-1|16
CASSLAGQGVVEKLFF
TGCGCCAGCAGCTTAGCGGGACAGGGGGTTGTTGAAAAACTGTTTTTT
>.|TRBJ2-1|.|TRBV7-2|15
CASSLGGTELNEQFF
TGTGCCAGCAGCTTAGGGGGGACGGAATTGAATGAGCAGTTCTTC
>.|TRBJ2-7|.|TRBV6-5|12
CASSRFNYEQYF
TGTGCCAGCAGTCGATTCAACTACGAGCAGTACTTC